This T cell receptor (beta chain) was identified in a study of neurological immune-mediated disorders. The CDR3 runs 16 residues. Germline CDR1 reads LGHDT; CDR2 reads YNNKEL (reference sequence). V was shortened by 1 base and J by 3 bases, with 13 bases between the two germline ends. This clonotype occurred many times. TCRdb ran MiXCR on the 5' RACE reads and lists one entry per CDR3 protein. The sample yields about 66,000 distinct CDR3 sequences, about 4% seen once. Material: PBMCs. The receptor comes from a man younger than 40 with multiple sclerosis. The V and J genes are TRBV3-1 and TRBJ2-1; D is unclear. The CDR3 DNA is TGTGCCAGCAGCCAAGTTGGGGTTGAGAGCTACAATGAGCAGTTCTTC. It specifies CASSQVGVESYNEQFF.